The present T cell receptor (beta chain) was sequenced within a study of cytomegalovirus exposure and HLA in healthy donors. Regarding the study as a whole: What was likely a sequencing artifact was a cluster of highly shared sequence variants. Across donors, most TCRs were seen rarely, yet some public ones were widespread.

This CDR3 comprises 14 residues. Trimming removed 6 bases from V and 4 bases from J, with 15 bases in between. Germline values: CDR1 MNHEY, CDR2 SMNVEV (reference sequence). This clone was counted a single time. Antigen specificity is unknown. In the PCR, 60 Vbeta and 13 Jbeta primers were used. Assay used: immunoSEQ multiplex PCR; TCRdb lists only in-frame clones, some missing. The sample lists some 70,000 clones; 78% were seen once. This chain uses TRBV27 with TRBJ1-2, with D maybe TRBD1 (5 bases). The source of this sequence is a man younger than 30 in good health and CMV-seropositive. Sequenced sample: PBMCs. The CDR3 region is CASRPPGLGYGYTF. CDR3 coding DNA: TGTGCCAGCAGGCCCCCGGGACTGGGCTATGGCTACACCTTC.